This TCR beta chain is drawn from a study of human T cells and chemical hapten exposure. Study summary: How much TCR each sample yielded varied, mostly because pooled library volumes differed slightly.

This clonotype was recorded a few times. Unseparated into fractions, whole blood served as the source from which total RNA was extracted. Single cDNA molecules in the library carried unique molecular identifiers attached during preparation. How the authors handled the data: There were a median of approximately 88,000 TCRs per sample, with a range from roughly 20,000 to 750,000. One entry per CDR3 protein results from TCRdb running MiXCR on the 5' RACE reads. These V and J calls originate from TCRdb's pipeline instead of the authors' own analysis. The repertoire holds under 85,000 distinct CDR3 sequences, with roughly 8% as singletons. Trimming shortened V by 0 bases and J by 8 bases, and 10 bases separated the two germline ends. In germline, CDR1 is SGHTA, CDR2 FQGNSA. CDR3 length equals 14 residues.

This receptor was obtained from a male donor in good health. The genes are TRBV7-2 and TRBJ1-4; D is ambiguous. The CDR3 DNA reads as TGTGCCAGCAGCTTAGCCACAGTTGGCGAAAAACTGTTTTTT. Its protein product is CASSLATVGEKLFF.